These 20 T cell receptor beta chains originate from one sample sequenced in a study of cytomegalovirus exposure and HLA in healthy donors. PCR used 60 Vbeta primers and 13 Jbeta primers. Assay: immunoSEQ multiplex PCR; the TCRdb copy retains only in-frame clones and omits some. The repertoire table contains 200,000 to 250,000 clones. Input material: PBMCs. These receptors originate from a woman aged 30 to 39 in good health and CMV-seropositive.

The gene calls are TRBV6-1 and TRBJ2-7; 10 bases agree with TRBD1. The CDR3 sequence is 13 residues long. V lost 10 bases and J lost 2; bases outside the gene matches: 5. Looked up from germline, CDR1 is MNHNS and CDR2 is SASEGT. CDR3 sequence reads: CATGTGETYEQYF. DNA of the CDR3: TGTGCCACCGGGACAGGGGAGACCTACGAGCAGTACTTC.

This chain connects TRBV6-5 to TRBJ1-5; TRBD1 might be the D (5 bases). The CDR3 length is 14 residues. V was shortened by 6 bases and J by 3 bases, with 12 bases between the two germline ends. Germline CDR1 reads MNHEY; CDR2 reads SVGAGI. The CDR3 reads CASSRDSSNQPQHF. CDR3 in DNA: TGTGCCAGCAGCCGAGACAGCTCCAATCAGCCCCAGCATTTT.

This rearrangement joins TRBV19 to TRBJ1-1, with 8 nucleotides matching TRBD1. Losses at the gene ends were 3 bases for V and 0 bases for J; bases not matched to a gene: 9. This CDR3 has 17 amino acids. CDR1 is LNHDA, CDR2 SQIVND, per germline (reference sequence). The CDR3 nucleotides are TGTGCCAGTAGTATCTTTCGGACAGGGCAGATGAACACTGAAGCTTTCTTT. It yields the protein CASSIFRTGQMNTEAFF.

The J gene is TRBJ2-7, the V gene TRBV9; D possibly corresponds to TRBD2 (7 bases). Germline-derived CDR1 and CDR2 are SGDLS and YYNGEE. V was trimmed by 0 bases and J by 5 bases, leaving 18 bases between them. CDR3 length: 16 residues. The CDR3 DNA sequence: TGTGCCAGCAGCGTAGACTTTCGGGGGGCGGAGAACGAGCAGTACTTC. Translation: CASSVDFRGAENEQYF.

In nucleotides, the CDR3 is TGCAGCGTTGGTGACAGGGGGCGGGAAAAACTGTTTTTT. Translated: CSVGDRGREKLFF. The rearrangement links TRBV29-1 to TRBJ1-4; 10 positions agree with TRBD1. The germline CDR1 and CDR2 sequences are SQVTM and ANQGSEA. The CDR3 spans 13 residues. V shed 4 bases, J shed 8 bases, and the junction held 4 bases outside the gene matches. Complete variable domain (other parts from reference TRBV29-1 and TRBJ1-4): SAVISQKPSRDICQRGTSLTIQCQVDSQVTMMFWYRQQPGQSLTLIATANQGSEATYESGFVIDKFPISRPNLTFSTLTVSNMSPEDSSIYLCSVGDRGREKLFFGSGTQLSVL.

The chain carries TRBV18 and TRBJ1-1; TRBD1 might be the D (5 bases). V was trimmed by 4 bases and J by 0 bases, leaving 9 bases between them. CDR1 KGHSH and CDR2 LQKENI come from the germline V gene. This CDR3 comprises 14 residues. CDR3 in DNA: TGTGCCAGCTCACGCGGGACGGTGAACACTGAAGCTTTCTTT. It yields the protein CASSRGTVNTEAFF.

The chain joins TRBV19 to TRBJ2-5; the D gene is possibly TRBD2 (7 bases). With the DNA end fitting TRBJ2-7 better, the J assignment may be wrong. CDR1 and CDR2 from the germline V gene are LNHDA and SQIVND (reference sequence). This CDR3 has 14 amino acids. The CDR3 nucleotides read TGTGCCAGTAGTAGGGGGGGGCAGGACTACGAGCAGTACTTC. Protein sequence: CASSRGGQDYEQYF.

This chain joins TRBV28 and TRBJ1-1; the D is unclear. CDR1 is MDHEN and CDR2 is SYDVKM in the germline V gene. Trimming shortened V by 4 bases and J by 3 bases, and 18 bases separated the two germline ends. The CDR3 length is 16 residues. CDR3 sequence (DNA): TGTGCCAGCAGTTACTCCGGGATCATAGAGGACACTGAAGCTTTCTTT. Translating it yields CASSYSGIIEDTEAFF.

The DNA of the CDR3 is TGTGCCAGCTCGCGACCGGGACAGGGGAGCTACGAGCAGTACTTC. This gives the protein CASSRPGQGSYEQYF. This chain joins TRBV18 and TRBJ2-7; 10 bases match TRBD1. The germline V gene encodes CDR1 KGHSH and CDR2 LQKENI. Losses at the gene ends were 6 bases for V and 3 bases for J; bases not matched to a gene: 8. The CDR3 covers 15 residues.

The rearrangement uses TRBV6-1 and TRBJ2-1, with 9 positions matching TRBD1. J was trimmed by 7 bases and V by 3 bases; bases with no gene match: 7. From germline, CDR1 is MNHNS and CDR2 SASEGT. The CDR3 spans 15 residues. In DNA form, the CDR3 reads TGTGCCAGCAGTGAGCCGGGACAGGGATTGAATGAGCAGTTCTTC. Protein product: CASSEPGQGLNEQFF.

V gene TRBV6-1 combines with J gene TRBJ2-1; D is possibly TRBD1 (6 bases). Germline V gene data show CDR1 as MNHNS and CDR2 as SASEGT. With 5 bases removed from V and 7 bases from J, the gap between germline ends came to 12 bases. CDR3 length: 13 residues. This CDR3 is CASSRPGVNEQFF. The CDR3 coding sequence is TGTGCCAGCAGTCGGCCAGGGGTAAATGAGCAGTTCTTC.

The rearrangement links TRBV11-2 to TRBJ2-7; the D gene is possibly TRBD2 (7 bases). Germline V gene data show CDR1 as SGHAT and CDR2 as FQNNGV. Between the trimmed V and J ends, which lost 5 bases and 2 bases, there was a span of 19 bases. The CDR3 contains 16 residues. The chain's CDR3 is CASSPRGGQNTYEQYF. The CDR3 bases are TGTGCCAGCAGCCCCAGGGGAGGGCAGAACACCTACGAGCAGTACTTC.

Details on this clone: Other DNA variants within this sample encode the same CDR3. The gene calls are TRBV28 and TRBJ1-2; 7 nucleotides align to TRBD1. CDR3 length equals 13 residues. After removal of 3 bases from V and 2 bases from J, the junction contained 0 bases not matched to a gene. Germline V lookup: CDR1 MDHEN, CDR2 SYDVKM. The CDR3 bases are TGTGCCAGCAGTTTGGGACAGAACTATGGCTACACCTTC. Translating it yields CASSLGQNYGYTF.

The chain recombines TRBV7-9 with TRBJ1-5; 8 bases match TRBD1. The germline V gene encodes CDR1 SEHNR and CDR2 FQNEAQ (reference sequence). This CDR3 has 16 residues. V trimming: 4 bases; J trimming: 4 bases; junction bases outside the gene matches: 9. Here the CDR3 DNA reads TGTGCCAGCAGCTCGCGCGGCAGGGGGCCGAATCAGCCCCAGCATTTT. This codes for CASSSRGRGPNQPQHF.

This rearrangement joins TRBV28 to TRBJ1-4; no definite D call. CDR1 MDHEN and CDR2 SYDVKM come from the germline V gene. The length of the CDR3 is 14 residues. V was cut by 3 bases and J by 4 bases, with 9 bases left in between. CDR3 in amino acids: CASSLTQHNEKLFF. CDR3 DNA: TGTGCCAGCAGTTTGACTCAGCATAATGAAAAACTGTTTTTT. The entire variable domain, with the rest obtained from reference TRBV28 and TRBJ1-4, is as follows: DVKVTQSSRYLVKRTGEKVFLECVQDMDHENMFWYRQDPGLGLRLIYFSYDVKMKEKGDIPEGYSVSREKKERFSLILESASTNQTSMYLCASSLTQHNEKLFFGSGTQLSVL.

The rearrangement uses TRBV7-9 and TRBJ1-2, with TRBD1 matching over 9 bases. There are 16 residues in the CDR3. Trimming took 1 base from V and 8 from J; bases not matched to a gene: 11. Germline V gene data show CDR1 as SEHNR and CDR2 as FQNEAQ (reference sequence). The CDR3 bases are TGTGCCAGCAGCTTAGTCGGCGACAGGGGGTCTGGGGGCTACACCTTC. Translation: CASSLVGDRGSGGYTF.

The rearrangement joins TRBV5-1 to TRBJ2-5; D not resolved. The CDR3 is made up of 14 amino acids. V lost 0 bases, J lost 4 bases, and 10 bases lay in between. The germline CDR1 and CDR2 sequences are SGHRS and YFSETQ. The CDR3 here is CASSLASLGETQYF. CDR3 coding DNA: TGCGCCAGCAGCTTGGCCAGCCTAGGAGAGACCCAGTACTTC.

This chain links TRBV2 with TRBJ1-5; tentatively, D is TRBD1 (6 bases). The CDR3 consists of 14 residues. Germline V gives CDR1 SNHLY, CDR2 FYNNEI. V was shortened by 6 bases and J by 3 bases, with 12 bases between the two germline ends. The CDR3 DNA reads TGTGCCAGCAGCGCACAGGGTCCCAATCAGCCCCAGCATTTT. Translated, it gives CASSAQGPNQPQHF.

V is TRBV7-8 and J is TRBJ2-1; 9 positions match TRBD2. From germline, CDR1 is SGHVS and CDR2 FQNEAQ. There are 15 residues in the CDR3. The J segment lost 10 bases and the V segment lost 0 bases, leaving 7 bases of the junction unmatched. CDR3 sequence reads: CASSLAGGRADEQFF. CDR3 nucleotides: TGTGCCAGCAGCTTAGCTGGCGGGAGGGCCGACGAGCAGTTCTTC.

The genes are TRBV5-5 and TRBJ1-1, with no clear D. CDR3 length equals 13 residues. Between the trimmed V and J ends, which lost 0 bases and 1 base, there was a span of 4 bases. Germline V gene data show CDR1 as SGHKS and CDR2 as YYEKEE (reference sequence). The CDR3 DNA reads TGTGCCAGCAGCTTGGGTCGGAACACTGAAGCTTTCTTT. Translated: CASSLGRNTEAFF.